Given below is one T cell receptor (beta chain) in context. The data were obtained in a study of T cells in Graves' hyperthyroidism and ophthalmopathy. There are 14 residues in the CDR3. CDR1 is MNHNS, CDR2 SASEGT, per germline. V was shortened by 6 bases and J by 3 bases, with 14 bases between the two germline ends. Authors of the study amplified TCR beta CDR3 regions from RNA transcripts. During a first-round RT-PCR of the TCR CDR3, the HTBI primer set was used. TCRdb independently ran MiXCR on the multiplex PCR reads; one entry per CDR3 protein. The repertoire consists of roughly 380,000 distinct CDR3 sequences, with 19% occurring once and the leading ten covering 3.7%.

The TCR was taken from a young woman with Graves' hyperthyroidism. This sequence joins TRBV6-1 and TRBJ1-1; a possible D gene is TRBD1 (6 bases). Sequencing was done on a sample of blood. The CDR3 DNA sequence: TGTGCCAGCAGGAGCGACAGGCCTCACACTGAAGCTTTCTTT. Translation gives CASRSDRPHTEAFF.